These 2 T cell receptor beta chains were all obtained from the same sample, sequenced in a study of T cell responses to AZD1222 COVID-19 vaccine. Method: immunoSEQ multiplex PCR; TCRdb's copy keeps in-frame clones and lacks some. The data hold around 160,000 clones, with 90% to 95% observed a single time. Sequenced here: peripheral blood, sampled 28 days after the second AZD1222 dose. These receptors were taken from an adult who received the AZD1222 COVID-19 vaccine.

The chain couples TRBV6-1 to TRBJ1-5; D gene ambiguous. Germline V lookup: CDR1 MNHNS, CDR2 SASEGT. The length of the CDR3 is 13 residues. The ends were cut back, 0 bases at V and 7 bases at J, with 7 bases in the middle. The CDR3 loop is CASSEARGQPQHF. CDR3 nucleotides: TGTGCCAGCAGTGAAGCGCGAGGACAGCCCCAGCATTTT.

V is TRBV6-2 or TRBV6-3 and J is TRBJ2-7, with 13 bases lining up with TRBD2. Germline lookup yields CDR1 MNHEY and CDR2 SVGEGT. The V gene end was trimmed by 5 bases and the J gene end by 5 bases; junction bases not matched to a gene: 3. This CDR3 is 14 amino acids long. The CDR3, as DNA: TGTGCCAGCAGTCCCGGGACTAGCGGGAACGAGCAGTACTTC. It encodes CASSPGTSGNEQYF.